The entry that follows covers one T cell receptor beta chain sequence. What it recognizes is unknown. The CDR3 totals 14 residues. Germline lookup yields CDR1 SGHRS and CDR2 YFSETQ. The authors incorporated unique molecular identifiers into the TCR beta cDNA libraries. TCRdb re-analysed the PCR reads in MiXCR, keeping a single row per CDR3 protein. The sample shows hundreds of thousands of distinct CDR3 sequences, approximately 45% of them seen only once. The entry originates in a study of post-analysis software for immune sequencing data. Study findings and constraints: Comparison of patients with controls showed five TRBV segments more frequent in patients, TRBV5-6, TRBV5-1 and TRBV20-1 among them.

The chain employs TRBV5-1 and TRBJ2-5; possibly TRBD1 for D (5 bases). The J call is in doubt because the DNA end fits TRBJ2-7 better. The sequenced material came from blood. This receptor was obtained from a girl between 5 and 17 years old with multiple sclerosis. The CDR3 DNA follows: TGCGCCAGCAGCCTTACACAGGATAGGTACGAGCAGTACTTC. Amino acid sequence: CASSLTQDRYEQYF.